This T cell receptor beta chain derives from a study of CD8+CD57+ T cells in acquired aplastic anemia. Regarding the study as a whole: CD8+ Simpson's diversity showed no significant patient-control difference. Patients had roughly 29 CD8+ CDR3 sequences in common with controls (the shared set).

The germline V gene has CDR1 SNHLY and CDR2 FYNNEI. Trimming removed 8 bases at V and 6 bases at J, with 7 bases between. The CDR3 consists of 11 residues. It was genomic DNA that served as the template for profiling TCR beta VDJ and CDR3. From the reads, TCRdb called clonotypes with MiXCR, one entry per CDR3 protein. In the table there are about 290,000 distinct CDR3 sequences, 56% of which are singletons. Of note for this clonotype: Its matching antigen is unknown.

For sequencing, patients were chosen who had shown expansion of CD8+CD57+ cells by flow cytometry. Severe acquired aplastic anemia was diagnosed in all patients. At the time of blood sampling, patients had not yet received any therapy. The rearrangement uses TRBV2 and TRBJ2-2, with D possibly matching TRBD2 (6 bases). Sequencing used sorted CD4+, CD8+, or CD8+CD57+ T cells (not recorded which) from PBMCs. The origin of this receptor is a human donor with aplastic anemia. CDR3 in DNA: TGTGCCAGCGGAGGGGCCGGGGAGCTGTTTTTT. Encoded protein: CASGGAGELFF.